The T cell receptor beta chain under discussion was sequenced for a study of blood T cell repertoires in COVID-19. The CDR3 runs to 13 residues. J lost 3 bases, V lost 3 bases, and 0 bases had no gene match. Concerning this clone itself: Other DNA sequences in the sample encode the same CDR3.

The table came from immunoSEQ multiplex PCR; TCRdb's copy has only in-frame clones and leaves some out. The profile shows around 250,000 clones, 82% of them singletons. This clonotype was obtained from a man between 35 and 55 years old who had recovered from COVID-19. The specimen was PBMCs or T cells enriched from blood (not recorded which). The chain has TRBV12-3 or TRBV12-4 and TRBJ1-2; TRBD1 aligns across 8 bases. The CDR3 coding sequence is TGTGCCAGCAGTTTGGACAGGGACTATGGCTACACCTTC. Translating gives CASSLDRDYGYTF.